The 24 T cell receptor beta chains reported below all come from one sample, sequenced in a study of cytomegalovirus exposure and HLA in healthy donors. PCR used 60 Vbeta primers and 13 Jbeta primers. Some clones are missing from TCRdb's copy, which holds only in-frame ones; the method was immunoSEQ multiplex PCR. The sample yields about 160,000 clones, roughly 79% seen once. Sample: PBMCs. Source of these receptors: a woman aged 40-49 years in good health and CMV-seropositive.

This clone was detected once. This chain joins TRBV2 and TRBJ1-5; maybe TRBD1 (6 bases). CDR1 is SNHLY and CDR2 is FYNNEI in the germline V gene. Trimming pared 7 bases from V and 6 bases from J, leaving 16 bases between. The CDR3 totals 14 residues. CDR3 nucleotides: TGTGCCAGCATACAGGGAACGTTTAGTCAGCCCCAGCATTTT. Translation: CASIQGTFSQPQHF.

The genes are TRBV7-8 and TRBJ1-4; TRBD1 matches 8 bases. After removal of 5 bases from V and 7 bases from J, the junction contained 9 bases not matched to a gene. This CDR3 spans 15 amino acids. Germline CDR1 SGHVS, CDR2 FQNEAQ. CDR3 region: CASSDTQGVGEKLFF. CDR3 nucleotide sequence: TGTGCCAGCAGCGACACACAGGGGGTCGGTGAAAAACTGTTTTTT. Filled out from reference TRBV7-8 and TRBJ1-4, the complete variable domain reads GAGVSQSPRYKVAKRGQDVALRCDPISGHVSLFWYQQALGQGPEFLTYFQNEAQLDKSGLPSDRFFAERPEGSVSTLKIQRTQQEDSAVYLCASSDTQGVGEKLFFGSGTQLSVL.

The chain joins TRBV7-6 to TRBJ1-5; 7 bases line up with TRBD1. The CDR3 is 12 amino acids. Germline CDR1 SGHVS, CDR2 FNYEAQ. V dropped 2 bases and J dropped 11; count of bases not matched to a gene: 3. The CDR3: CASSLRQGAQHF. The DNA for the CDR3 is TGTGCCAGCAGCTTAAGACAGGGTGCCCAGCATTTT.

The chain employs TRBV14 and TRBJ1-6; no definite D call. In germline, CDR1 is SGHDN, CDR2 FVKESK. The CDR3 sequence is 13 residues long. Trimming removed 2 bases at V and 7 bases at J, with 6 bases between. The CDR3 sequence is CASSQLRNSPLHF. The CDR3 DNA reads as TGTGCCAGCAGCCAACTACGAAATTCACCCCTCCACTTT.

This sequence joins TRBV15 and TRBJ1-6, with D uncertain. The germline V gene has CDR1 LNHNV and CDR2 YYDKDF (reference sequence). Trimming took 0 bases from V and 9 from J, leaving 6 bases between them. The CDR3 runs to 13 residues. The chain's CDR3 is CATSRDRSSPLHF. In nucleotides, the CDR3 is TGTGCCACCAGCAGAGATCGGTCTTCACCCCTCCACTTT. Full variable domain (remainder filled in from reference TRBV15 and TRBJ1-6): DAMVIQNPRYQVTQFGKPVTLSCSQTLNHNVMYWYQQKSSQAPKLLFHYYDKDFNNEADTPDNFQSRRPNTSFCFLDIRSPGLGDTAMYLCATSRDRSSPLHFGNGTRLTVT.

The chain is built from TRBV4-1 and TRBJ1-2; TRBD1 agrees at 11 bases. This CDR3 region has 15 residues. Germline trimming cut 7 bases from V and 7 bases from J; bases unmatched to any gene: 11. Germline CDR1 and CDR2: MGHRA and YSYEKL. The CDR3, as DNA: TGCGCCAGCAACCCGACTTGGACAGGGGGCCTTGGCTACACCTTC. Protein product: CASNPTWTGGLGYTF.

The CDR3 nucleotides read TGTGCCAGCAGTCCGGGGACAGGGTTTAATGAAAAACTGTTTTTT. Encoded protein: CASSPGTGFNEKLFF. The V gene is TRBV27, the J gene TRBJ1-4; TRBD1 matches at 9 bases. CDR3 length: 15 amino acids. The trim removed 5 bases at V and 4 bases at J, leaving 5 bases unmatched. The germline CDR1 and CDR2 sequences are MNHEY and SMNVEV (reference sequence).

The rearrangement uses TRBV2 and TRBJ1-2; 7 positions match TRBD1. This CDR3 has 14 residues. Looked up from germline, CDR1 is SNHLY and CDR2 is FYNNEI. With V trimmed by 7 bases and J by 6 bases, 11 bases remained unmatched. CDR3 DNA: TGTGCCAGCATAAACCGGACAGGATGGAATGGCTACACCTTC. Amino acids: CASINRTGWNGYTF.

J is TRBJ1-1 and V is TRBV5-4; weak D call: TRBD1 (5 bases). Between the trimmed V and J ends, which lost 8 bases and 7 bases, there was a span of 24 bases. The CDR3 has 15 amino acids. Germline V CDR1 and CDR2: SGHNT, YYREEE (reference sequence). The CDR3 spells CASHTDPGEYIEAFF. For the CDR3, the DNA is TGTGCCAGTCATACTGACCCGGGGGAATATATTGAAGCTTTCTTT.

The chain uses TRBV5-6 and TRBJ2-5; 12 positions agree with TRBD2. Losses at the gene ends were 4 bases for V and 2 bases for J; bases not matched to a gene: 6. CDR1 and CDR2 from the germline V gene are SGHDT and YYEEEE. The length of the CDR3 is 16 residues. CDR3 bases: TGTGCCAGCAGCGGTACTAGCGGGGGGAGACAAGAGACCCAGTACTTC. It specifies CASSGTSGGRQETQYF.

The chain couples TRBV5-1 to TRBJ1-6; TRBD1 matches at 8 bases. CDR1 SGHRS and CDR2 YFSETQ come from the germline V gene. The CDR3 runs to 16 residues. V shed 5 bases, J shed 10 bases, and the junction held 14 bases outside the gene matches. CDR3 in DNA: TGCGCCAGCAGTTTACAAGGACAGGGAGAGAGGTCACCCCTCCACTTT. Residues: CASSLQGQGERSPLHF. Full variable domain (missing parts from reference TRBV5-1 and TRBJ1-6): KAGVTQTPRYLIKTRGQQVTLSCSPISGHRSVSWYQQTPGQGLQFLFEYFSETQRNKGNFPGRFSGRQFSNSRSEMNVSTLELGDSALYLCASSLQGQGERSPLHFGNGTRLTVT.

The rearrangement uses TRBV6-6 and TRBJ2-2, with D maybe TRBD2 (5 bases). The CDR3 consists of 14 residues. The V end was cut by 7 bases, the J end by 0 bases, with 9 bases between. CDR1 is MNHNY, CDR2 SVGAGI, per germline (reference sequence). The CDR3 is CASNGEANTGELFF. The CDR3 DNA reads TGTGCCAGCAACGGGGAAGCGAACACCGGGGAGCTGTTTTTT.

This clone appeared a single time. The rearrangement joins TRBV19 to TRBJ1-1; D unresolved. V lost 5 bases and J lost 0, with 10 bases in between. There are 14 residues in the CDR3. Germline assignment: CDR1 LNHDA and CDR2 SQIVND (reference sequence). The CDR3 is CASSLSRVNTEAFF. The CDR3 DNA reads as TGTGCCAGTAGTCTTTCGCGAGTGAACACTGAAGCTTTCTTT.

Concerning this clone itself: At one boundary the junction diverges from the germline segment, which might be a read error. CDR3 protein: CSSTLAGEGGYTF. In DNA form, the CDR3 reads TGTTCCAGCACCCTGGCAGGGGAGGGTGGCTACACCTTC. The chain employs TRBV7-9 and TRBJ1-2; possible D gene TRBD1, 6 bases. CDR1 SEHNR and CDR2 FQNEAQ come from the germline V gene (reference sequence). The CDR3 loop spans 13 amino acids.

This chain uses TRBV10-3 with TRBJ2-2; 7 positions agree with TRBD2. This CDR3 has 16 amino acids. Germline V lookup: CDR1 ENHRY, CDR2 SYGVKD. With 5 bases clipped from V and 0 bases from J, the junction kept 6 bases outside the gene matches. The CDR3 here is CAISPAGTSNTGELFF. CDR3 coding DNA: TGTGCCATCAGTCCAGCGGGGACTTCGAACACCGGGGAGCTGTTTTTT.

The rearrangement joins TRBV4-1 to TRBJ2-3; 9 positions match TRBD2. This CDR3 is built from 18 residues. The V gene end was trimmed by 0 bases and the J gene end by 5 bases; junction bases not matched to a gene: 12. The germline CDR1 and CDR2 sequences are MGHRA and YSYEKL. CDR3 coding DNA: TGCGCCAGCAGCCAAGATAGAGGACTAGCGCAACAGATAGATACGCAGTATTTT. It encodes CASSQDRGLAQQIDTQYF.

The J gene is TRBJ2-7, the V gene TRBV6-1; no definite D call. CDR1 and CDR2 (germline): MNHNS, SASEGT. The germline V and J ends were trimmed by 7 bases and 5 bases, with 9 bases remaining between them. The CDR3 totals 11 residues. The CDR3 loop reads CASTGYDEQYF. CDR3 DNA sequence: TGTGCCAGCACCGGGTACGACGAGCAGTACTTC.

The rearrangement links TRBV7-9 to TRBJ1-1; TRBD1 matches at 9 bases. Per the germline V gene, CDR1 is SEHNR and CDR2 is FQNEAQ (reference sequence). CDR3 length: 13 residues. With V trimmed by 5 bases and J by 7 bases, 5 bases remained unmatched. The CDR3 DNA follows: TGTGCCAGCAGCGCCGGACAGGGGCTTGAAGCTTTCTTT. It yields the protein CASSAGQGLEAFF. Supplemented by reference TRBV7-9 and TRBJ1-1, the full variable domain reads DTGVSQNPRHKITKRGQNVTFRCDPISEHNRLYWYRQTLGQGPEFLTYFQNEAQLEKSRLLSDRFSAERPKGSFSTLEIQRTEQGDSAMYLCASSAGQGLEAFFGQGTRLTVV.

The chain employs TRBV2 and TRBJ2-3; 10 bases agree with TRBD2. Unmatched junction bases numbered 13, after V lost 10 bases and J lost 0 bases. The CDR3 has 17 amino acids. Looked up from germline, CDR1 is SNHLY and CDR2 is FYNNEI. The CDR3 sequence: CAIRGASGGGSTDTQYF. CDR3 nucleotide sequence: TGTGCCATTAGGGGGGCTAGCGGGGGAGGTAGCACAGATACGCAGTATTTT.

The J gene is TRBJ2-7, the V gene TRBV5-1; the D gene is possibly TRBD2 (6 bases). CDR3 length equals 15 residues. Germline V CDR1 and CDR2: SGHRS, YFSETQ. Trimming pared 5 bases from V and 2 bases from J, leaving 17 bases between. The chain's CDR3 is CASRPTGGETYEQYF. In nucleotides, the CDR3 is TGCGCCAGCAGACCTACTGGCGGGGAGACCTACGAGCAGTACTTC.

This clone was seen a handful of times. DNA of the CDR3: TGTGCCAGCAGTACAACCGGGACCTACAATGAGCAGTTCTTC. Protein product: CASSTTGTYNEQFF. The chain couples TRBV28 to TRBJ2-1, with a weak D call TRBD2 (5 bases). The CDR3 sequence is 14 residues long. Looked up from germline, CDR1 is MDHEN and CDR2 is SYDVKM. Trimming took 5 bases from V and 2 from J, leaving 10 bases between them.

The J gene is TRBJ2-1, the V gene TRBV28, with 13 bases aligning to TRBD2. This CDR3 is built from 15 residues. The germline gives CDR1 MDHEN, CDR2 SYDVKM. V was pared by 7 bases and J by 8 bases, with 8 bases of the junction left unmatched. CDR3 in DNA: TGTGCCAGCAAAGCGATACTAGCGGGGGGGGATGAGCAGTTCTTC. This translates into CASKAILAGGDEQFF. The whole variable domain, remainder taken from reference TRBV28 and TRBJ2-1, is DVKVTQSSRYLVKRTGEKVFLECVQDMDHENMFWYRQDPGLGLRLIYFSYDVKMKEKGDIPEGYSVSREKKERFSLILESASTNQTSMYLCASKAILAGGDEQFFGPGTRLTVL.

The chain has TRBV18 and TRBJ1-2; no clear D gene. Trimming took 4 bases from V and 5 from J, leaving 14 bases between them. This CDR3 comprises 14 residues. Germline V gene lookup returns CDR1 KGHSH and CDR2 LQKENI. The CDR3 protein is CASSRNEDLYGYTF. Written as DNA, the CDR3 is TGTGCCAGCTCACGTAACGAGGACTTATATGGCTACACCTTC.

CDR3 sequence reads: CASSPGLAGGQEQYF. CDR3 in DNA: TGCGCCAGCAGCCCGGGACTAGCGGGAGGCCAAGAGCAGTACTTC. The gene calls are TRBV5-1 and TRBJ2-7, with 15 bases aligning to TRBD2. J lost 7 bases, V lost 4 bases, and 6 bases had no gene match. This CDR3 has 15 amino acids. Germline-derived CDR1 and CDR2 are SGHRS and YFSETQ.